These T cell receptor beta chains were read from a single sample in a study of tumor-infiltrating lymphocytes in primary liver carcinoma. From the multiplex PCR reads, TCRdb called clonotypes with MiXCR, one entry per CDR3 protein. The data show about 330,000 distinct CDR3 sequences, with about 65% seen just once and 6.5% held by the top ten. Source material: peripheral blood. These receptors were collected from a man aged 35 to 55 with primary liver carcinoma and hepatitis B virus infection. The CDR3 runs from the conserved cysteine through the conserved F or W. The D gene is left open where the match is weak. Clone size is stated in some rows and not others, as once, few, many or a class when expanded.

j_gene: TRBJ2-5; d_gene: TRBD2; abundance: once; v_gene: TRBV5-1; CDR3aa: CASWGLAGLQETQYF; CDR3nt: TGCGCCAGCTGGGGACTAGCGGGACTCCAAGAGACCCAGTACTTC
j_gene: TRBJ1-2; d_gene: -; abundance: many; v_gene: TRBV29-1; CDR3aa: CSARADARGTYGYTF; CDR3nt: TGCAGCGCTCGGGCCGACGCTCGGGGGACCTATGGCTACACCTTC
j_gene: TRBJ2-1; d_gene: -; abundance: many; v_gene: TRBV29-1; CDR3aa: CSARVGSSYNEQFF; CDR3nt: TGCAGCGCCCGGGTGGGCAGCTCCTACAATGAGCAGTTCTTC
j_gene: TRBJ2-6; d_gene: TRBD1; abundance: -; v_gene: TRBV29-1; CDR3aa: CSIAGQGDSGTNVLTF; CDR3nt: TGCAGCATAGCGGGACAGGGGGATTCTGGGACCAACGTCCTGACTTTC
j_gene: TRBJ2-2; d_gene: TRBD2; abundance: -; v_gene: TRBV11-2; CDR3aa: CAGNQGLTGVTGELFF; CDR3nt: TGTGCCGGCAACCAGGGACTAACGGGAGTTACCGGGGAGCTGTTTTTT
j_gene: TRBJ1-1; d_gene: -; abundance: few; v_gene: TRBV30; CDR3aa: CAWIKLNTEAFF; CDR3nt: TGTGCCTGGATTAAGCTGAACACTGAAGCTTTCTTT
j_gene: TRBJ2-7; d_gene: -; abundance: many; v_gene: TRBV11-2; CDR3aa: CASSLRATSYEQYF; CDR3nt: TGTGCCAGCAGCTTAAGGGCTACCTCCTACGAGCAGTACTTC
j_gene: TRBJ2-5; d_gene: TRBD2; abundance: -; v_gene: TRBV11-2; CDR3aa: CASSPCGGGETQYF; CDR3nt: TGTGCCAGCAGTCCCTGTGGGGGGGGAGAGACCCAGTACTTC
j_gene: TRBJ2-2; d_gene: TRBD2; abundance: -; v_gene: TRBV4-1; CDR3aa: CASSRLAVVAGELFF; CDR3nt: TGTGCCAGCAGTAGGCTAGCGGTAGTGGCCGGGGAGCTGTTTTTT
j_gene: TRBJ1-1; d_gene: TRBD1; abundance: many; v_gene: TRBV6-5; CDR3aa: CASSFQGARSEAFF; CDR3nt: TGTGCCAGCAGTTTCCAGGGGGCGCGATCTGAAGCTTTCTTT
j_gene: TRBJ2-4; d_gene: -; abundance: -; v_gene: TRBV6-2/TRBV6-3; CDR3aa: CPAAWGAKNIQYF; CDR3nt: TGTCCAGCAGCCTGGGGAGCCAAAAACATTCAGTACTTC
j_gene: TRBJ2-1; d_gene: -; abundance: many; v_gene: TRBV11-2; CDR3aa: CASTRPVAPSRVNEQFF; CDR3nt: TGTGCCAGCACCCGCCCGGTAGCCCCAAGTAGGGTCAATGAGCAGTTCTTC
j_gene: TRBJ2-5; d_gene: TRBD2; abundance: -; v_gene: TRBV6-6; CDR3aa: CASSYLGVAGIQEIQYF; CDR3nt: TGTGCCAGCAGTTACCTAGGGGTAGCGGGGATTCAAGAGATCCAGTACTTC
j_gene: TRBJ2-2; d_gene: TRBD1; abundance: -; v_gene: TRBV6-6; CDR3aa: CASSAGGTRELFF; CDR3nt: TGTGCCAGCAGTGCAGGGGGCACCAGGGAGCTGTTTTTT
j_gene: TRBJ2-4; d_gene: -; abundance: many; v_gene: TRBV6-2/TRBV6-3; CDR3aa: CASSAVRRDIQYF; CDR3nt: TGTGCCAGCAGTGCTGTCCGTCGAGACATTCAGTACTTC
j_gene: TRBJ1-2; d_gene: -; abundance: -; v_gene: TRBV6-2/TRBV6-3; CDR3aa: CASSHRRDGYTF; CDR3nt: TGTGCCAGCAGCCACCGAAGGGATGGCTACACCTTC
j_gene: TRBJ2-1; d_gene: TRBD2; abundance: few; v_gene: TRBV7-9; CDR3aa: CASSMMTSGNEQFF; CDR3nt: TGTGCCAGCAGCATGATGACTAGCGGCAATGAGCAGTTCTTC
j_gene: TRBJ2-1; d_gene: TRBD2; abundance: many; v_gene: TRBV11-2; CDR3aa: CASRPTSGIDNEQFF; CDR3nt: TGTGCCAGCAGGCCTACTAGCGGGATAGACAATGAGCAGTTCTTC
j_gene: TRBJ1-3; d_gene: -; abundance: -; v_gene: TRBV11-2; CDR3aa: CASSYIRGPGNTIYF; CDR3nt: TGTGCCAGCAGCTACATCAGGGGCCCTGGAAACACCATATATTTT
j_gene: TRBJ2-1; d_gene: -; abundance: -; v_gene: TRBV11-2; CDR3aa: CVSSLVLPEQFF; CDR3nt: TGTGTCAGCAGCTTAGTTCTACCCGAGCAGTTCTTC
j_gene: TRBJ2-3; d_gene: -; abundance: -; v_gene: TRBV11-1; CDR3aa: CASSPGRSTYTQYF; CDR3nt: TGTGCCAGCAGTCCCGGGAGAAGCACATATACCCAGTATTTT
j_gene: TRBJ2-5; d_gene: TRBD1; abundance: few; v_gene: TRBV6-2/TRBV6-3; CDR3aa: CASSKTSGQSWETQYF; CDR3nt: TGTGCCAGCAGCAAAACGTCGGGACAGAGTTGGGAGACCCAGTACTTC
j_gene: TRBJ2-2; d_gene: -; abundance: many; v_gene: TRBV29-1; CDR3aa: CSGGSGELFF; CDR3nt: TGCAGCGGAGGTTCCGGGGAGCTGTTTTTT
j_gene: TRBJ2-3; d_gene: -; abundance: -; v_gene: TRBV11-1; CDR3aa: CASSNGLSITDTQYF; CDR3nt: TGTGCCAGCAGCAACGGGCTAAGTATCACAGATACGCAGTATTTT
j_gene: TRBJ2-3; d_gene: TRBD2; abundance: once; v_gene: TRBV6-5; CDR3aa: CASSYGLAGSTDTQYF; CDR3nt: TGTGCCAGCAGTTACGGACTAGCGGGAAGCACAGATACGCAGTATTTT
j_gene: TRBJ2-7; d_gene: TRBD2; abundance: many; v_gene: TRBV6-5; CDR3aa: CASSYVMPGLGVYEQYF; CDR3nt: TGTGCCAGCAGTTACGTAATGCCGGGACTAGGGGTCTACGAGCAGTACTTC
j_gene: TRBJ2-3; d_gene: TRBD2; abundance: -; v_gene: TRBV4-1; CDR3aa: CANSQDPSGSMSDTQYF; CDR3nt: TGCGCCAACAGCCAAGATCCCAGCGGGAGTATGTCAGATACGCAGTATTTT
j_gene: TRBJ2-1; d_gene: -; abundance: once; v_gene: TRBV5-1; CDR3aa: CASSLSPYNEQFF; CDR3nt: TGCGCCAGCAGCCTGAGCCCCTACAATGAGCAGTTCTTC
j_gene: TRBJ2-1; d_gene: -; abundance: many; v_gene: TRBV29-1; CDR3aa: CSVLGGDPQIGNEQFF; CDR3nt: TGCAGCGTTCTAGGGGGAGATCCCCAAATAGGCAATGAGCAGTTCTTC
j_gene: TRBJ2-1; d_gene: -; abundance: -; v_gene: TRBV11-2; CDR3aa: CASSYRSGEQLF; CDR3nt: TGTGCCAGCAGCTACAGGAGTGGTGAGCAACTCTTC
j_gene: TRBJ2-3; d_gene: -; abundance: -; v_gene: TRBV11-1; CDR3aa: CVSSLDTGTRTDTQYF; CDR3nt: TGTGTCAGCAGCTTAGATACGGGAACACGGACAGATACGCAGTATTTT
j_gene: TRBJ2-1; d_gene: TRBD2; abundance: -; v_gene: TRBV4-2; CDR3aa: CDSSQDPASGRYNGQFF; CDR3nt: TGTGACAGCAGCCAAGATCCCGCTAGCGGGAGATACAATGGGCAGTTCTTC
j_gene: TRBJ2-5; d_gene: -; abundance: many; v_gene: TRBV6-2/TRBV6-3; CDR3aa: CASSSPFTGKEAQYF; CDR3nt: TGTGCCAGCAGTTCTCCCTTTACAGGGAAGGAGGCCCAGTACTTC
j_gene: TRBJ1-2; d_gene: -; abundance: many; v_gene: TRBV29-1; CDR3aa: CSVVPMASGYTF; CDR3nt: TGCAGCGTCGTACCGATGGCATCGGGCTACACCTTC
j_gene: TRBJ2-3; d_gene: -; abundance: -; v_gene: TRBV6-6; CDR3aa: CASSYMSTDTQYF; CDR3nt: TGTGCCAGCAGTTACATGAGCACAGATACGCAGTATTTT
j_gene: TRBJ2-3; d_gene: -; abundance: -; v_gene: TRBV5-1; CDR3aa: CASSLVEGNIDTQYF; CDR3nt: TGCGCGAGCAGCTTGGTGGAGGGGAACATAGATACGCAGTATTTT
j_gene: TRBJ2-7; d_gene: TRBD1; abundance: -; v_gene: TRBV29-1; CDR3aa: CSIGRWDREQYF; CDR3nt: TGCAGCATTGGAAGGTGGGACAGGGAGCAGTATTTC
j_gene: TRBJ2-7; d_gene: TRBD2; abundance: many; v_gene: TRBV5-6; CDR3aa: CASSFKREHYEQYF; CDR3nt: TGTGCCAGCAGCTTTAAGCGGGAGCACTACGAGCAGTACTTC
j_gene: TRBJ2-7; d_gene: TRBD2; abundance: once; v_gene: TRBV11-1; CDR3aa: CASRPGTSGYEQCF; CDR3nt: TGTGCCAGCAGGCCTGGGACTAGCGGCTACGAGCAGTGCTTC
j_gene: TRBJ2-2; d_gene: -; abundance: few; v_gene: TRBV28; CDR3aa: CATNTRATGELFF; CDR3nt: TGTGCCACAAACACGAGGGCGACCGGGGAGCTGTTTTTT
j_gene: TRBJ2-2; d_gene: TRBD2; abundance: many; v_gene: TRBV6-5; CDR3aa: CASSYSSAGDTGELFF; CDR3nt: TGTGCCAGCAGTTACTCGAGTGCGGGGGACACCGGGGAGCTGTTTTTT
j_gene: TRBJ2-7; d_gene: -; abundance: -; v_gene: TRBV11-1; CDR3aa: CASYSSCEQYF; CDR3nt: TGTGCCAGCTACAGCTCCTGCGAGCAGTACTTC
j_gene: TRBJ1-4; d_gene: -; abundance: -; v_gene: TRBV30; CDR3aa: CAWSRRGDGEKLFF; CDR3nt: TGTGCCTGGAGCAGGAGAGGGGACGGTGAAAAACTGTTCTTT
j_gene: TRBJ2-5; d_gene: -; abundance: -; v_gene: TRBV7-9; CDR3aa: CASTLTPKTQYF; CDR3nt: TGTGCCAGCACCCTGACACCCAAGACCCAGTACTTC
j_gene: TRBJ2-5; d_gene: -; abundance: many; v_gene: TRBV6-5; CDR3aa: CASSLRSQGQETQYF; CDR3nt: TGTGCCAGCAGCCTAAGGTCCCAGGGTCAAGAGACCCAGTACTTC
j_gene: TRBJ2-7; d_gene: -; abundance: -; v_gene: TRBV6-2/TRBV6-3; CDR3aa: CASSYSISSSYEQYF; CDR3nt: TGTGCCAGCAGTTACTCGATCTCCAGTTCCTACGAGCAGTACTTC
j_gene: TRBJ2-7; d_gene: TRBD1; abundance: -; v_gene: TRBV7-8; CDR3aa: CASSLAGTGGIYEQYF; CDR3nt: TGTGCCAGCAGCTTGGCCGGGACAGGGGGCATCTACGAGCAGTACTTC
j_gene: TRBJ2-3; d_gene: -; abundance: -; v_gene: TRBV30; CDR3aa: CAWSKGRTDTQYF; CDR3nt: TGTGCCTGGAGTAAAGGACGGACAGATACACAGTATTTT
j_gene: TRBJ1-5; d_gene: -; abundance: -; v_gene: TRBV4-2; CDR3aa: CASSQAQGNQPQHF; CDR3nt: TGTGCCAGCAGCCAAGCCCAGGGTAATCAGCCCCAGCATTTT
j_gene: TRBJ2-7; d_gene: -; abundance: -; v_gene: TRBV28; CDR3aa: CAGSFPRNHEQYF; CDR3nt: TGTGCCGGCAGTTTCCCCCGGAACCACGAGCAGTACTTC
j_gene: TRBJ2-3; d_gene: TRBD2; abundance: -; v_gene: TRBV6-6; CDR3aa: CASNVGLAGTDTQYF; CDR3nt: TGTGCCAGCAACGTGGGACTAGCGGGTACAGATACGCAGTATTTT
j_gene: TRBJ2-1; d_gene: TRBD1; abundance: -; v_gene: TRBV6-5; CDR3aa: CASATGTGNEQFF; CDR3nt: TGTGCCAGCGCAACGGGGACAGGAAATGAGCAGTTCTTC
j_gene: TRBJ1-1; d_gene: -; abundance: -; v_gene: TRBV30; CDR3aa: CAWGGARQGETEAFF; CDR3nt: TGTGCCTGGGGTGGGGCGAGGCAGGGCGAAACTGAAGCTTTCTTT
j_gene: TRBJ2-5; d_gene: TRBD1; abundance: many; v_gene: TRBV11-2; CDR3aa: CASSPDRLPGTQYF; CDR3nt: TGTGCCAGCAGCCCGGACAGGTTACCAGGGACCCAGTACTTC
j_gene: TRBJ1-1; d_gene: -; abundance: many; v_gene: TRBV29-1; CDR3aa: CSAHGRGRTEAFF; CDR3nt: TGCAGCGCCCACGGTAGGGGTCGGACTGAAGCTTTCTTT
j_gene: TRBJ2-7; d_gene: -; abundance: -; v_gene: TRBV9; CDR3aa: CASSPNSDYEQYF; CDR3nt: TGTGCCAGCAGCCCCAATTCCGACTACGAGCAGTACTTC
j_gene: TRBJ2-1; d_gene: TRBD2; abundance: -; v_gene: TRBV11-2; CDR3aa: CASSFVAGGYVNEHFF; CDR3nt: TGTGCCAGCAGCTTCGTAGCGGGAGGTTATGTCAATGAGCACTTCTTC
j_gene: TRBJ2-2; d_gene: -; abundance: -; v_gene: TRBV10-3; CDR3aa: CAISEQHQGELFF; CDR3nt: TGTGCCATCAGTGAACAACATCAGGGGGAGCTGTTTTTT